The source of this T cell receptor beta chain is a study of cytomegalovirus exposure and HLA in healthy donors. This clone has just one count. The PCR contained 60 Vbeta and 13 Jbeta primers. Sequencing was performed with immunoSEQ multiplex PCR; in TCRdb, only in-frame clones are kept and a portion is missing. Here the sample spans about 150,000 clones, 72% being singletons. The CDR3 consists of 13 residues. CDR1 is SGHDT, CDR2 YYEEEE, per germline. V lost 0 bases to trimming and J lost 8 bases; unmatched junction nucleotides: 1. This clonotype was obtained from a man aged 35 to 55 in good health and CMV-seronegative. The chain combines TRBV5-6 with TRBJ1-4, with TRBD1 matching 7 bases. The source material was PBMCs. The chain's CDR3 is CASSLDRGEKLFF. CDR3 nucleotide sequence: TGTGCCAGCAGCTTGGACAGGGGAGAAAAACTGTTTTTT.